The 20 T cell receptor beta chains below all came from one sample that was sequenced in a study of a mutant IDH1 vaccine in newly diagnosed glioma. Described time point: week 47, end of study. Alongside topical imiquimod, each dose of vaccine comprised 300 ug of mutant IDH1 20-mer peptide. These TCRs' antigens remain unknown. Assay used: immunoSEQ multiplex PCR; TCRdb lists only in-frame clones, some missing. The sample includes tens of thousands of clones, around four fifths of them seen just once. The material sequenced was PBMCs, taken from a glioma patient whose treatment included an IDH1 peptide vaccine. Receptors originate from a woman in her forties or fifties with glioma.

The V gene is TRBV6-6, the J gene TRBJ1-1; unclear D gene. Germline CDR1 is MNHNY and CDR2 is SVGAGI (reference sequence). Trimming shortened V by 2 bases and J by 0 bases, and 7 bases separated the two germline ends. CDR3 length: 14 residues. DNA of the CDR3: TGTGCCAGCAGTTACGGTACGGTGAACACTGAAGCTTTCTTT. This codes for CASSYGTVNTEAFF.

The V and J genes are TRBV7-8 and TRBJ1-6; TRBD1 matches at 8 bases. Germline trimming cut 4 bases from V and 9 bases from J; bases unmatched to any gene: 5. The germline gives CDR1 SGHVS, CDR2 FQNEAQ. The CDR3 contains 14 residues. Written as DNA, the CDR3 is TGTGCCAGCAGCTCTCAGGGGGCGGGTTCACCCCTCCACTTT. Protein sequence: CASSSQGAGSPLHF.

The chain combines TRBV4-1 with TRBJ1-6; D is unclear. Germline CDR1 is MGHRA and CDR2 is YSYEKL. The V end was cut by 0 bases, the J end by 7 bases, with 1 base between. This CDR3 contains 12 residues. In DNA, the CDR3 is TGCGCCAGCAGCCAAGAGAATTCACCCCTCCACTTT. This sequence encodes CASSQENSPLHF.

This chain links TRBV5-1 with TRBJ2-1; TRBD1 is a possible D gene (6 bases). The CDR3 sequence is 14 residues long. V dropped 4 bases and J dropped 4 bases, with 12 bases sitting between them. Germline CDR1 reads SGHRS; CDR2 reads YFSETQ. CDR3 sequence: CASSEGQIYNEQFF. CDR3 nucleotides: TGCGCCAGCAGCGAAGGACAGATATACAATGAGCAGTTCTTC.

The chain couples TRBV19 to TRBJ1-5; TRBD1 aligns across 8 bases. The germline gives CDR1 LNHDA, CDR2 SQIVND (reference sequence). V dropped 3 bases and J dropped 2; count of bases not matched to a gene: 6. CDR3 size: 16 residues. The CDR3 nucleotides read TGTGCCAGTAGTATTTTGACAGGGGAGGGCAATCAGCCCCAGCATTTT. Its protein is CASSILTGEGNQPQHF.

J is TRBJ2-4 and V is TRBV23-1, with TRBD2 matching 8 bases. TRBV23-1 falls under the ORF class, with uncertain function. The V and J ends lost 7 bases and 6 bases, in that order; junction bases with no gene match: 8. The CDR3 consists of 14 residues. DNA for the CDR3: TGCGCCAGCACCCCGGGAGGGAATGGAAACATTCAGTACTTC. This translates into CASTPGGNGNIQYF.

The chain employs TRBV9 and TRBJ2-7; 10 bases are shared with TRBD1. Germline V lookup: CDR1 SGDLS, CDR2 YYNGEE. CDR3 length: 16 amino acids. The V segment lost 4 bases and the J segment 1 base; nucleotides outside the gene matches: 8. The CDR3 DNA follows: TGTGCCAGCAGCCCCCGGACAGGGGGGGGGTCCTACGAGCAGTACTTC. Its protein product is CASSPRTGGGSYEQYF.

The J gene is TRBJ1-1, the V gene TRBV7-3; 7 positions agree with TRBD1. Germline V gene data show CDR1 as SGHTA and CDR2 as FQGTGA. The CDR3 extends over 17 amino acids. V dropped 8 bases and J dropped 0; count of bases not matched to a gene: 15. CDR3 bases: TGTGCCAGCGGGGAGACAGGGCCCTTAATTTTGAACACTGAAGCTTTCTTT. As protein: CASGETGPLILNTEAFF.

This chain's CDR3 is CASSPLRTGELFF. The CDR3, as DNA: TGTGCCAGCTCACCCCTCCGGACCGGGGAGCTGTTTTTT. V and J are TRBV18 and TRBJ2-2; no reliable D call. Trimming left V 3 bases short and J 5 bases short, with 7 bases between. The CDR3 has 13 residues. Germline V gives CDR1 KGHSH, CDR2 LQKENI.

V gene TRBV29-1 combines with J gene TRBJ2-2; 9 bases match TRBD1. Trimming at V came to 4 bases and at J to 6 bases, leaving 3 bases not matched to a gene. Germline CDR1 SQVTM, CDR2 ANQGSEA. The CDR3 is 13 amino acids. For the CDR3, the DNA is TGCAGCGTTGGACAGGGGGGGTCCGGGGAGCTGTTTTTT. Translating it yields CSVGQGGSGELFF.

V is TRBV5-1 and J is TRBJ1-2, with no clear D. Trimming removed 0 bases from V and 4 bases from J, with 10 bases in between. CDR1 and CDR2 from the germline V gene are SGHRS and YFSETQ. The CDR3 spans 14 residues. The chain's CDR3 is CASSLDQEIYGYTF. In nucleotides, the CDR3 is TGCGCCAGCAGCTTGGACCAGGAGATCTATGGCTACACCTTC.

This clone was seen more than once but under ten times. The J gene is TRBJ1-1, the V gene TRBV5-1; TRBD1 agrees at 7 bases. The CDR3 length is 16 residues. V gave up 1 base and J gave up 2 bases; unmatched junction bases: 8. Looked up from germline, CDR1 is SGHRS and CDR2 is YFSETQ. Here the CDR3 DNA reads TGCGCCAGCAGCTTGTCCCGGACAGGCCAAAACACTGAAGCTTTCTTT. It specifies CASSLSRTGQNTEAFF.

This chain joins TRBV7-9 and TRBJ1-2; a weak D match, TRBD1 (6 bases). Germline CDR1 is SEHNR and CDR2 is FQNEAQ (reference sequence). V was trimmed by 0 bases and J by 2 bases, leaving 7 bases between them. The CDR3 has 14 residues. The CDR3 loop is CASSLAGQNYGYTF. The CDR3 DNA sequence: TGTGCCAGCAGCTTAGCTGGACAGAACTATGGCTACACCTTC.

The chain has TRBV7-6 and TRBJ2-7; the D gene is possibly TRBD1 (5 bases). Germline V gene lookup returns CDR1 SGHVS and CDR2 FNYEAQ. The CDR3 consists of 12 residues. V dropped 6 bases and J dropped 7 bases, with 13 bases sitting between them. CDR3 sequence: CASRDQGSEQYF. In DNA form, the CDR3 reads TGTGCCAGCAGGGATCAGGGAAGTGAGCAGTACTTC.

This sequence joins TRBV5-1 and TRBJ2-7; tentatively, D is TRBD1 (6 bases). From germline, CDR1 is SGHRS and CDR2 YFSETQ. The CDR3 has 11 amino acids. Trimming cost V 6 bases and J 4 bases, with 8 bases left between them. The CDR3 nucleotides are TGCGCCAGCAAGGGGGAGTACGAGCAGTACTTC. Protein: CASKGEYEQYF.

The V gene is TRBV19, the J gene TRBJ1-3; 8 bases line up with TRBD1. The J segment lost 3 bases and the V segment lost 3 bases, leaving 10 bases of the junction unmatched. Germline V lookup: CDR1 LNHDA, CDR2 SQIVND (reference sequence). The CDR3 runs 17 residues. The CDR3 region has the DNA TGTGCCAGTAGTATTCTGAGATCGGACAGGGATGGAAACACCATATATTTT. This codes for CASSILRSDRDGNTIYF. The full variable domain, its missing parts supplied by reference TRBV19 and TRBJ1-3, is DGGITQSPKYLFRKEGQNVTLSCEQNLNHDAMYWYRQDPGQGLRLIYYSQIVNDFQKGDIAEGYSVSREKKESFPLTVTSAQKNPTAFYLCASSILRSDRDGNTIYFGEGSWLTVV.

This clone turned up a few times. The identical CDR3 is also encoded by other nucleotide sequences in the sample. The rearrangement links TRBV9 to TRBJ1-5; no reliable D call. Germline V gives CDR1 SGDLS, CDR2 YYNGEE. The CDR3 has 14 amino acids. Trimming left V 2 bases short and J 1 base short, with 7 bases between. In nucleotides, the CDR3 is TGTGCCAGCAGCGTGGACGGAAGCAATCAGCCCCAGCATTTT. Residues: CASSVDGSNQPQHF. Together with reference TRBV9 and TRBJ1-5, the CDR3 gives the full variable domain: DSGVTQTPKHLITATGQRVTLRCSPRSGDLSVYWYQQSLDQGLQFLIQYYNGEERAKGNILERFSAQQFPDLHSELNLSSLELGDSALYFCASSVDGSNQPQHFGDGTRLSIL.

For the CDR3, the DNA is TGTGCCAGCAGTTTCGGCGGCAGGATATCACCCCTCCACTTT. This codes for CASSFGGRISPLHF. This chain joins TRBV27 and TRBJ1-6; D is unclear. Germline CDR1 MNHEY, CDR2 SMNVEV (reference sequence). With 3 bases removed from V and 10 bases from J, the gap between germline ends came to 13 bases. This CDR3 contains 14 residues.

The chain couples TRBV9 to TRBJ2-7; the D call may be TRBD1 or TRBD2 (5 bases each). CDR3 size: 13 residues. Germline V lookup: CDR1 SGDLS, CDR2 YYNGEE. V lost 0 bases and J lost 5, with 9 bases in between. In DNA form, the CDR3 reads TGTGCCAGCAGCGTAGGCAGGGACCACGAGCAGTACTTC. Its protein product is CASSVGRDHEQYF.

This clone has a handful of counts. The genes are TRBV6-1 and TRBJ2-7; D gene uncertain. The germline CDR1 and CDR2 sequences are MNHNS and SASEGT. This CDR3 has 12 residues. Trimming left V 2 bases short and J 5 bases short, with 7 bases between. CDR3 sequence (DNA): TGTGCCAGCAGTGAATCCTACCACGAGCAGTACTTC. Residues: CASSESYHEQYF.